The 20 T cell receptor beta chains below come from one sample, sequenced in a study of CD8 T cells in ankylosing spondylitis. TCRdb re-called the 5' RACE reads with MiXCR, one entry per CDR3 protein. Among 240,000 or so distinct CDR3 sequences listed, about 9.1% were seen once. The sequencing input was blood, either unsorted or a sorted T cell fraction (not recorded which). The receptors originated from a male donor with ankylosing spondylitis or in good health (not recorded which).

This clonotype was counted at least ten times. The gene calls are TRBV24-1 and TRBJ2-2; weak D call: TRBD2 (5 bases). Germline CDR1 KGHDR, CDR2 SFDVKD. The CDR3 extends over 15 amino acids. The V gene lost 3 bases and the J gene lost 5 bases, with 12 bases spanning the gap. The CDR3 sequence: CATSDASSQTGELFF. CDR3 nucleotides: TGTGCCACCAGTGATGCTAGCAGTCAAACCGGGGAGCTGTTTTTT.

This clonotype was found many times. The chain joins TRBV7-2 to TRBJ2-5; D gene uncertain. CDR1 and CDR2 from the germline V gene are SGHTA and FQGNSA. The CDR3 has 15 amino acids. Trimming left V 2 bases short and J 4 bases short, with 14 bases between. This chain's CDR3 is CASSLRSHGGETQYF. CDR3 nucleotides: TGTGCCAGCAGCTTACGCTCCCATGGTGGAGAGACCCAGTACTTC.

This clonotype was counted at least ten times. J is TRBJ1-2 and V is TRBV6-1; D is unclear. V lost 7 bases, J lost 4 bases, and 13 bases lay in between. The germline gives CDR1 MNHNS, CDR2 SASEGT. The CDR3 sequence is 13 residues long. DNA for the CDR3: TGTGCCAGCAACCCTGGGTTTGGCTATGGCTACACCTTC. This encodes CASNPGFGYGYTF.

Many counts were recorded for this clonotype. The rearrangement links TRBV7-8 to TRBJ2-7; D is possibly TRBD2 (5 bases). This CDR3 has 15 amino acids. Trimming shortened V by 5 bases and J by 2 bases, and 16 bases separated the two germline ends. Germline V gene data show CDR1 as SGHVS and CDR2 as FQNEAQ. CDR3 protein: CASSQRTRLPYEQYF. For the CDR3, the DNA is TGTGCCAGCAGCCAACGGACTCGGCTACCCTACGAGCAGTACTTC.

This clonotype was found many times. For the CDR3, the DNA is TGTGCCAGCAGCTCCAAGATGATGGGGATTGGAAACAATGAGCAGTTCTTC. The encoded protein is CASSSKMMGIGNNEQFF. This rearrangement joins TRBV5-5 to TRBJ2-1; no firm D call. This CDR3 region has 17 residues. The V gene lost 3 bases and the J gene lost 5 bases, with 21 bases spanning the gap. The germline V gene has CDR1 SGHKS and CDR2 YYEKEE (reference sequence).

Only a few counts were recorded for this clonotype. This chain uses TRBV7-2 with TRBJ2-7; 12 bases align to TRBD1. The CDR3 is 16 residues long. V lost 1 base to trimming and J lost 2 bases; unmatched junction nucleotides: 3. The V gene's germline CDR1 is SGHTA and CDR2 FQGNSA. CDR3 sequence (DNA): TGTGCCAGCAGCTTAGACTGGGACAGGGGGCCCTACGAGCAGTACTTC. This translates into CASSLDWDRGPYEQYF.

In its sample, this clonotype was seen many times. This chain joins TRBV12-3 or TRBV12-4 and TRBJ1-2, with 7 bases aligning to TRBD1. The CDR3 covers 15 residues. V lost 3 bases to trimming and J lost 8 bases; unmatched junction nucleotides: 12. For the CDR3, the DNA is TGTGCCAGCAGTTTTCGGATCCGGGACAGAGGGGGCTACACCTTC. Amino acids: CASSFRIRDRGGYTF.

Worth noting for this clonotype: This may be a read error: a much more frequent sequence differs by one nucleotide. The V and J genes are TRBV5-1 and TRBJ2-7, with D unresolved. Germline CDR1 reads SGHRS; CDR2 reads YFSETQ. Trimming shortened V by 0 bases and J by 1 base, and 8 bases separated the two germline ends. This CDR3 is built from 14 residues. The CDR3 nucleotides are TGCGCCAGCAGCTTGGAGCATTGGTCCTACGAGCAGTACTTC. The encoded protein is CASSLEHWSYEQYF. Filled out from reference TRBV5-1 and TRBJ2-7, the complete variable domain reads KAGVTQTPRYLIKTRGQQVTLSCSPISGHRSVSWYQQTPGQGLQFLFEYFSETQRNKGNFPGRFSGRQFSNSRSEMNVSTLELGDSALYLCASSLEHWSYEQYFGPGTRLTVT.

This clonotype was counted at least ten times. The CDR3: CASSLGLGVSSTDTQYF. The CDR3 DNA reads TGCGCCAGCAGCTTGGGACTAGGAGTTTCCAGCACAGATACGCAGTATTTT. J is TRBJ2-3 and V is TRBV5-1; D possibly corresponds to TRBD2 (6 bases). This CDR3 spans 17 amino acids. The ends were cut back, 0 bases at V and 0 bases at J, with 14 bases in the middle. From germline, CDR1 is SGHRS and CDR2 YFSETQ.

This clonotype was detected many times. The rearrangement links TRBV29-1 to TRBJ2-3, with no clear D. This CDR3 is 16 amino acids long. V was clipped by 3 bases and J by 4 bases, with 20 bases between them. Germline CDR1 and CDR2: SQVTM and ANQGSEA. CDR3 sequence: CSVDRTGYGSADTQYF. CDR3 nucleotides: TGCAGCGTTGATCGAACCGGGTATGGCAGCGCAGATACGCAGTATTTT.

This clonotype was recorded at least ten times. This sequence joins TRBV5-1 and TRBJ1-1; D gene ambiguous. Trimming stripped 6 bases from V and 2 bases from J, with 5 bases between. In germline, CDR1 is SGHRS, CDR2 YFSETQ. This CDR3 spans 11 amino acids. This chain's CDR3 is CASKINTEAFF. For the CDR3, the DNA is TGCGCCAGCAAGATCAACACTGAAGCTTTCTTT. The full variable domain, rest sourced from reference TRBV5-1 and TRBJ1-1, is KAGVTQTPRYLIKTRGQQVTLSCSPISGHRSVSWYQQTPGQGLQFLFEYFSETQRNKGNFPGRFSGRQFSNSRSEMNVSTLELGDSALYLCASKINTEAFFGQGTRLTVV.

This clonotype was counted ten times or more. V gene TRBV19 combines with J gene TRBJ2-2, with D unresolved. Deletions cut 5 bases from V and 2 bases from J, with 9 bases between. This CDR3 spans 14 amino acids. Germline loops: CDR1 LNHDA, CDR2 SQIVND (reference sequence). The CDR3 here is CASSGQHNTGELFF. CDR3 nucleotides: TGTGCCAGTAGTGGGCAGCATAACACCGGGGAGCTGTTTTTT.

This clonotype was observed at least ten times. This rearrangement joins TRBV4-1 to TRBJ2-6; D unresolved. There are 18 residues in the CDR3. V lost 1 base to trimming and J lost 0 bases, with 13 bases between them. CDR1 and CDR2 (germline): MGHRA, YSYEKL. The CDR3 loop reads CASSQGAQEISGANVLTF. DNA for the CDR3: TGCGCCAGCAGCCAAGGGGCCCAGGAAATCTCTGGGGCCAACGTCCTGACTTTC.

This chain links TRBV12-3 or TRBV12-4 with TRBJ1-1, with no clear D. There are 13 residues in the CDR3. V lost 7 bases, J lost 7 bases, and 16 bases lay in between. CDR3 coding DNA: TGTGCCAGCACCTCTCAGGTTGATGTTGAAGCTTTCTTT. Translating it yields CASTSQVDVEAFF.

The table lists this clonotype with many counts. The chain joins TRBV5-1 to TRBJ2-3; 10 bases align to TRBD2. Trimming at V came to 3 bases and at J to 0 bases, leaving 1 base not matched to a gene. Germline V lookup: CDR1 SGHRS, CDR2 YFSETQ. This CDR3 comprises 15 residues. The CDR3 is CASSSLAGSTDTQYF. CDR3 coding DNA: TGCGCCAGCAGCTCACTAGCGGGGAGCACAGATACGCAGTATTTT.

This clonotype was counted between two and nine times. The chain couples TRBV12-3 or TRBV12-4 to TRBJ2-5; maybe TRBD2 (6 bases). V was clipped by 7 bases and J by 5 bases, with 17 bases between them. The CDR3 consists of 14 residues. CDR3 bases: TGTGCCAGCACTCTACACGGGGGTGAGGAGACCCAGTACTTC. This translates into CASTLHGGEETQYF.

This chain joins TRBV4-3 and TRBJ1-3; D unresolved. Germline CDR1 and CDR2: LGHNA and YSLEER. The CDR3 has 16 residues. V was clipped by 4 bases and J by 0 bases, with 13 bases between them. CDR3 sequence: CASSPKFRASGNTIYF. The CDR3 DNA sequence: TGCGCCAGCAGCCCAAAATTCCGGGCCTCTGGAAACACCATATATTTT.

The table lists this clonotype with many counts. The rearrangement links TRBV18 to TRBJ2-3, with 12 bases fitting TRBD2. This CDR3 is built from 14 residues. CDR1 and CDR2 (germline): KGHSH, LQKENI. After removal of 6 bases from V and 5 bases from J, the junction contained 3 bases not matched to a gene. The CDR3 nucleotides read TGTGCCAGCTCCCCGGGACTAGCGGGAGATACGCAGTATTTT. Amino acid sequence: CASSPGLAGDTQYF.

This clonotype has just a few counts. This chain connects TRBV5-1 to TRBJ2-3; 9 positions agree with TRBD2. The CDR3 runs 17 residues. V was clipped by 4 bases and J by 1 base; unmatched bases: 10. Per the germline V gene, CDR1 is SGHRS and CDR2 is YFSETQ. CDR3 residues: CASSLFFSGSGTDTQYF. The CDR3 nucleotides are TGCGCCAGCAGCCTTTTTTTTAGCGGGAGTGGCACAGATACGCAGTATTTT.

The J gene is TRBJ2-3, the V gene TRBV7-9, with 7 bases matching TRBD2. Germline trimming cut 3 bases from V and 0 bases from J; bases unmatched to any gene: 3. The CDR3 runs 15 residues. The germline CDR1 and CDR2 sequences are SEHNR and FQNEAQ (reference sequence). The DNA of the CDR3 is TGTGCCAGCAGCTTCAGTAGCGGGAGCACAGATACGCAGTATTTT. Its protein product is CASSFSSGSTDTQYF.